Listed below are T cell receptor beta chains from one sample, sequenced in a study of shared clonotypes between healthy human individuals. TCRdb keeps only in-frame clones here, not all; method: immunoSEQ multiplex PCR. The sample yields some 2,000,000 clones, just under 95% seen once. What was sequenced was naive CD8+ T cells sorted from blood. These receptors came from a man aged 18-30 years in good health. Both conserved end residues are part of each CDR3. Fields, in order: J gene, clone size, D gene, V gene, CDR3 protein, CDR3 DNA. A D gene is named only where the DNA matches it firmly. Some rows have no size entry. The others give once, few or many, or a class for an expanded clone.

J: TRBJ2-7
size: -
D: TRBD1
V: TRBV19
CDR3: CASSQPPGQDYEQYF
DNA: TGTGCCAGTAGTCAGCCCCCGGGACAGGACTACGAGCAGTACTTC

J: TRBJ1-1
size: -
D: -
V: TRBV7-6
CDR3: CASSLDDSNTEAFF
DNA: TGTGCCAGCAGCTTAGACGACAGTAACACTGAAGCTTTCTTT

J: TRBJ2-3
size: -
D: -
V: TRBV7-6
CDR3: CASSLRGGYADTQYF
DNA: TGTGCCAGCAGCTTAAGGGGGGGCTATGCAGATACGCAGTATTTT

J: TRBJ2-7
size: -
D: -
V: TRBV5-1
CDR3: CASSLAPTYEQYF
DNA: TGCGCCAGCAGCTTGGCGCCTACCTACGAGCAGTACTTC

J: TRBJ1-1
size: once
D: -
V: TRBV18
CDR3: CASSPPPGRKELEAFF
DNA: TGTGCCAGCTCACCACCTCCCGGACGGAAGGAATTAGAAGCTTTCTTT

J: TRBJ1-2
size: -
D: -
V: TRBV7-2
CDR3: CASSLAGEAYGYTF
DNA: TGTGCCAGCAGCTTAGCAGGGGAAGCCTATGGCTACACCTTC

J: TRBJ2-5
size: -
D: -
V: TRBV28
CDR3: CAISLGSLETQYF
DNA: TGTGCCATCTCCCTAGGATCGCTGGAGACCCAGTACTTC

J: TRBJ2-7
size: -
D: -
V: TRBV7-2
CDR3: CASSYLGPTYEQYF
DNA: TGTGCCAGCAGCTACCTGGGGCCGACCTACGAGCAGTACTTC

J: TRBJ2-1
size: -
D: -
V: TRBV10-3
CDR3: CAISAATGRVLGGDEQFF
DNA: TGTGCCATCAGTGCTGCGACAGGTCGGGTTCTTGGGGGAGATGAGCAGTTCTTC

J: TRBJ2-7
size: -
D: TRBD2
V: TRBV7-8
CDR3: CASSPLAGTYEQYF
DNA: TGTGCCAGCAGCCCTCTAGCGGGAACCTACGAGCAGTACTTC

J: TRBJ2-7
size: -
D: -
V: TRBV10-3
CDR3: CAIRGPTLFHF
DNA: TGTGCCATCAGGGGCCCCACTCTTTTCCACTTC

J: TRBJ2-7
size: -
D: -
V: TRBV5-6
CDR3: CASSLEALIGYEQYF
DNA: TGTGCCAGCAGCTTGGAGGCCTTGATTGGGTACGAGCAGTACTTC

J: TRBJ2-7
size: -
D: -
V: TRBV18
CDR3: CASSPDGSYEQYF
DNA: TGTGCCAGCTCTCCCGACGGCTCCTACGAGCAGTACTTC

J: TRBJ2-1
size: -
D: -
V: TRBV5-1
CDR3: CASSPLAVSLNEQFF
DNA: TGCGCCAGCAGCCCCCTGGCGGTCTCCCTAAATGAGCAGTTCTTC

J: TRBJ2-7
size: -
D: TRBD1
V: TRBV7-9
CDR3: CASTVTGSSYEQYF
DNA: TGTGCCAGCACCGTGACAGGGTCTTCCTACGAGCAGTACTTC

J: TRBJ2-7
size: -
D: -
V: TRBV27
CDR3: CASSLLRDYEQYF
DNA: TGTGCCAGCAGTTTACTGCGGGATTACGAGCAGTACTTC

J: TRBJ1-5
size: -
D: -
V: TRBV27
CDR3: CASSFLPGQPQHF
DNA: TGTGCCAGCAGTTTCCTTCCCGGCCAGCCCCAGCATTTT

J: TRBJ2-7
size: -
D: -
V: TRBV9
CDR3: CASNQGDSTYEQYF
DNA: TGTGCCAGCAACCAAGGGGACTCTACCTACGAGCAGTACTTC

J: TRBJ1-2
size: -
D: TRBD1
V: TRBV29-1
CDR3: CSVEDLGTGDYGYTF
DNA: TGCAGCGTTGAGGATTTAGGGACAGGGGACTATGGCTACACCTTC

J: TRBJ2-2
size: -
D: -
V: TRBV19
CDR3: CASTHPGWGTGELFF
DNA: TGTGCCAGTACCCACCCCGGGTGGGGGACCGGGGAGCTGTTTTTT

J: TRBJ2-2
size: once
D: TRBD2
V: TRBV5-1
CDR3: CASSSGLAGLTGELFF
DNA: TGCGCCAGCAGCTCCGGACTAGCGGGGCTCACCGGGGAGCTGTTTTTT

J: TRBJ2-2
size: -
D: TRBD2
V: TRBV5-6
CDR3: CASSPGLANTGELFF
DNA: TGTGCCAGCAGCCCGGGACTAGCGAACACCGGGGAGCTGTTTTTT

J: TRBJ2-3
size: -
D: TRBD1
V: TRBV7-9
CDR3: CASSLGTGEFELFTDTQYF
DNA: TGTGCCAGCTCCTTAGGGACAGGGGAATTTGAGCTGTTCACAGATACGCAGTATTTT

J: TRBJ1-2
size: -
D: -
V: TRBV5-1
CDR3: CASALVPEESYGYTF
DNA: TGCGCCAGCGCCCTTGTACCGGAAGAGAGCTATGGCTACACCTTC

J: TRBJ1-1
size: -
D: -
V: TRBV25-1
CDR3: CASSEYARPATEAFF
DNA: TGTGCCAGCAGTGAATACGCCAGGCCGGCCACTGAAGCTTTCTTT

J: TRBJ2-7
size: -
D: -
V: TRBV6-5
CDR3: CASSVGDEQYF
DNA: TGTGCCAGCAGTGTTGGGGACGAGCAGTACTTC

J: TRBJ2-7
size: -
D: TRBD1
V: TRBV27
CDR3: CASSSPLDRLEYF
DNA: TGTGCCAGCAGTTCCCCTTTGGACAGGCTTGAGTACTTC

J: TRBJ2-7
size: -
D: -
V: TRBV5-6
CDR3: CASSLIDEQYF
DNA: TGTGCCAGCAGCTTGATCGACGAGCAGTACTTC

J: TRBJ2-7
size: -
D: -
V: TRBV29-1
CDR3: CSVEEGSYEQYF
DNA: TGCAGCGTTGAAGAAGGTTCCTACGAGCAGTACTTC

J: TRBJ2-1
size: -
D: -
V: TRBV13
CDR3: CASGENLSYNEQFF
DNA: TGTGCCAGCGGCGAGAACCTCTCCTACAATGAGCAGTTCTTC

J: TRBJ2-3
size: -
D: TRBD1
V: TRBV18
CDR3: CASSLDRGRSDTQYF
DNA: TGTGCCAGCTCACTAGACAGGGGGCGGTCAGATACGCAGTATTTT

J: TRBJ2-7
size: once
D: -
V: TRBV5-8
CDR3: CASSLGGIAYEQYF
DNA: TGTGCCAGCAGCTTGGGCGGGATCGCCTACGAGCAGTACTTC

J: TRBJ2-2
size: -
D: TRBD2
V: TRBV2
CDR3: CASTLAGGPDESTGELFF
DNA: TGTGCCAGCACCCTAGCGGGAGGGCCCGACGAGAGCACCGGGGAGCTGTTTTTT

J: TRBJ2-7
size: -
D: TRBD1
V: TRBV14
CDR3: CASRDTGTGNYEQYF
DNA: TGTGCCAGCAGAGACACCGGGACAGGGAACTACGAGCAGTACTTC

J: TRBJ2-7
size: -
D: TRBD1
V: TRBV27
CDR3: CASSLGTGGDEQYF
DNA: TGTGCCAGCAGTTTAGGGACAGGCGGCGACGAGCAGTACTTC

J: TRBJ1-5
size: -
D: TRBD1
V: TRBV30
CDR3: CAWSVQGAAYNQPQHF
DNA: TGTGCCTGGAGTGTACAGGGGGCCGCTTACAATCAGCCCCAGCATTTT

J: TRBJ1-1
size: few
D: -
V: TRBV18
CDR3: CASSPPSHFEAFF
DNA: TGTGCCAGCTCACCACCCTCGCATTTTGAAGCTTTCTTT